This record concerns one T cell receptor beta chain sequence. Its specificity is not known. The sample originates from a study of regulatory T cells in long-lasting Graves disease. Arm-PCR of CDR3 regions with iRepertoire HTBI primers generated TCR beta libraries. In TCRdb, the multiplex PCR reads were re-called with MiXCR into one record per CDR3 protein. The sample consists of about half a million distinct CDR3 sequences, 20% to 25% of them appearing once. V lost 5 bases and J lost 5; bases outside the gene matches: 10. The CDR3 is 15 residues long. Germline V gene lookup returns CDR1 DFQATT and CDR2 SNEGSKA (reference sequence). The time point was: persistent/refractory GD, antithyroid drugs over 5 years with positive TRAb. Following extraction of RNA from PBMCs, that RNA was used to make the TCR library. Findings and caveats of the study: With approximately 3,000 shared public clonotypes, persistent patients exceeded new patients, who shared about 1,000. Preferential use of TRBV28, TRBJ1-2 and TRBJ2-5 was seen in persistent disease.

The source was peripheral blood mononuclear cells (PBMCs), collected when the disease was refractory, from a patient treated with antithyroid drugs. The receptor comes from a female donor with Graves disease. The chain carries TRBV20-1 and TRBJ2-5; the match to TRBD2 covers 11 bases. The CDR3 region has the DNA TGCAGTGCTCCGGGACTAGCGGAGGTAGGCGAGACCCAGTACTTC. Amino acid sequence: CSAPGLAEVGETQYF.